This T cell receptor beta chain was identified in a study of identifying expanded T cells in peripheral blood. Study-level findings and limits: Two-week clone count variance significantly increased as total template count grew. Differentially abundant clones: around 1.2 between replicates, 16.4 at approximately 14 days, 19 to 20 at four.

About this clone: Its antigen remains unidentified.

Assay used: immunoSEQ multiplex PCR; TCRdb lists only in-frame clones, some missing. Seen here are approximately 94,000 clones, 80% to 90% observed once, and the top ten hold approximately 6%. This CDR3 contains 15 residues. V lost 4 bases to trimming and J lost 1 base; unmatched junction nucleotides: 7. Germline V gene data show CDR1 as SQVTM and CDR2 as ANQGSEA. During the collection period, no donor immune events like infections were recorded. This sequence originates from a person aged 18-70 years in good health. Material for sequencing was blood. This chain connects TRBV29-1 to TRBJ1-1; 9 nucleotides line up with TRBD1. CDR3 amino acids: CSVGTGGLTNTEAFF. The CDR3 nucleotides are TGCAGCGTTGGAACAGGGGGCCTGACGAACACTGAAGCTTTCTTT.